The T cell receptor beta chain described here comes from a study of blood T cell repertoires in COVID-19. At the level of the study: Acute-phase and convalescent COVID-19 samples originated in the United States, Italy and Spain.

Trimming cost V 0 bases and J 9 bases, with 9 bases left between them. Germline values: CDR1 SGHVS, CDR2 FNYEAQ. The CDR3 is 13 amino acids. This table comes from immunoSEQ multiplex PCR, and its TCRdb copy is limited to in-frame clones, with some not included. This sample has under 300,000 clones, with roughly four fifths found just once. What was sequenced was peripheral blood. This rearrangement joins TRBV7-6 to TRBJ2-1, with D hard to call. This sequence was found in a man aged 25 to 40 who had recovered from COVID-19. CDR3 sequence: CASSLAGDGEQFF. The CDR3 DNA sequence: TGTGCCAGCAGCTTAGCAGGAGACGGTGAGCAGTTCTTC.